A selection of T cell receptor beta chains follows, all from one sample in a study of cytotoxic CD8 clonotypes in ibrutinib-treated CLL. Here immunoSEQ multiplex PCR was the method, and the copy in TCRdb shows in-frame clones only, minus some. The data contain about 130,000 clones, approximately 85% of them seen just once; the ten biggest clones take up around 2%. Source: PBMCs, taken after 24 months of ibrutinib treatment. These receptors all come from a human donor with chronic lymphocytic leukemia. CDR3s include the opening cysteine and the closing phenylalanine or tryptophan. D genes are given only for firm matches. Where a row states a size, it is once, few, many or the class of an expanded clone; other rows omit it.

cdr3_nt	cdr3_aa	cdr3_length	clone_size	v_call	j_call	d_call
TGTGCCATCACCCGCCTCGCAGAACTCCAAGAGACCCAGTACTTC	CAITRLAELQETQYF	15	NA	TRBV28	TRBJ2-5	NA
TGCGCCAGCAGCGTAAAAGAGACCCAGTACTTC	CASSVKETQYF	11	NA	TRBV5-1	TRBJ2-5	NA
TGTGCCAGCAGCCCTAACATGCGGGCGGGTACGCAGTATTTT	CASSPNMRAGTQYF	14	NA	TRBV7-9	TRBJ2-3	NA
TGTGCCAGCAGCTTGGCAGTCCGGGTGAACACTGAAGCTTTCTTT	CASSLAVRVNTEAFF	15	NA	TRBV5-6	TRBJ1-1	NA
TGTGCCAGCAGCTTGTTGACCAATGAGCAGTTCTTC	CASSLLTNEQFF	12	NA	TRBV5-8	TRBJ2-1	NA
TGTGCCAGCAGCTCCGGACGGGGGGAGCTAGCGGCATACAATGAGCAGTTCTTC	CASSSGRGELAAYNEQFF	18	few	TRBV11-2	TRBJ2-1	TRBD2
TGTGCCAGCAGTACAGATAATCAGCCCCAGCATTTT	CASSTDNQPQHF	12	NA	TRBV6-1	TRBJ1-5	NA
TGCGCCAGCAGCTTGGGGGGGACAGGCAAGGTAGACCAGTACTTC	CASSLGGTGKVDQYF	15	NA	TRBV5-1	TRBJ2-7	TRBD1
TGTGCCACCAGCAGAGGGACAGGGGGTATCAATGGCTACACCTTC	CATSRGTGGINGYTF	15	NA	TRBV15	TRBJ1-2	TRBD1
TGCGCCAGCAGCCCCGGCCCGGGACTAGGGAATGAGCAGTTCTTC	CASSPGPGLGNEQFF	15	NA	TRBV4-3	TRBJ2-1	TRBD2
TGCGCCAGCAGCCCGACTAGTTCGGCAGCGGGCGAGCAGTACTTC	CASSPTSSAAGEQYF	15	NA	TRBV5-1	TRBJ2-7	NA
TGTGCCAGCAGCTTGGTCGACGGTGGTGAAGCTTTCTTT	CASSLVDGGEAFF	13	NA	TRBV5-4	TRBJ1-1	NA
TGCAGCTTTGGGGCAAGAGGAGATACGCAGTATTTT	CSFGARGDTQYF	12	NA	TRBV29-1	TRBJ2-3	NA
TGCGCCAGCAGCTCCGTGACAGCCACCGGGGAGCTGTTTTTT	CASSSVTATGELFF	14	once	TRBV5-1	TRBJ2-2	NA
TGTGCCAGCATTTCGGACAGGGAAAGAACCGGGGAGCTGTTTTTT	CASISDRERTGELFF	15	NA	TRBV6-1	TRBJ2-2	TRBD1
TGTGCCAGTAGTCTCCGGACAGGGTCTGGAAACACCATATATTTT	CASSLRTGSGNTIYF	15	NA	TRBV19	TRBJ1-3	TRBD1
TGTGCCAGCAGCGTAGTGGCTAGCGCGTACAATGAGCAGTTCTTC	CASSVVASAYNEQFF	15	NA	TRBV9	TRBJ2-1	NA
TGTGCCAGTAGTATAAGTGTCCCGGGAGGGTATGTCACAGATACGCAGTATTTT	CASSISVPGGYVTDTQYF	18	NA	TRBV19	TRBJ2-3	TRBD2
TGTGCCAGCAGCTTGGTGCAGGGAGGCCGCTCTGGAAACACCATATATTTT	CASSLVQGGRSGNTIYF	17	NA	TRBV5-7	TRBJ1-3	NA
TGTGCCAGCTATATTGGAAACACCATATATTTT	CASYIGNTIYF	11	NA	TRBV28	TRBJ1-3	NA
TGTGCCACCAGCAGGGACAGGGGTTACGAGCAGTACTTC	CATSRDRGYEQYF	13	NA	TRBV15	TRBJ2-7	TRBD1
TGTGCCAGCAGCCCCGATAATGAAAAACTGTTTTTT	CASSPDNEKLFF	12	NA	TRBV5-4	TRBJ1-4	NA
TGTGCCACCAGCAACACAGCTGAACCCACCTACGAGCAGTACTTC	CATSNTAEPTYEQYF	15	NA	TRBV15	TRBJ2-7	NA
TGCGCCAGCAGCTTGCTCGCGGGGCTGGCCACGGATACGCAGTATTTT	CASSLLAGLATDTQYF	16	NA	TRBV5-1	TRBJ2-3	NA
TGTGCCAGCAGTTTACACAGGAGAGCTAACTATGGCTACACCTTC	CASSLHRRANYGYTF	15	once	TRBV28	TRBJ1-2	NA
TGTGCCAGTAGTATGATGCTACAGGGGATCTCCTACAATGAGCAGTTCTTC	CASSMMLQGISYNEQFF	17	NA	TRBV19	TRBJ2-1	TRBD1
TGTGCCAGTAGTACCAGACAGGGGAGCTCCTACGAGCAGTACTTC	CASSTRQGSSYEQYF	15	NA	TRBV19	TRBJ2-7	TRBD1
TGTGCCAGCAGTTTCCGAAGACAGGGTGGCACTGAAGCTTTCTTT	CASSFRRQGGTEAFF	15	NA	TRBV28	TRBJ1-1	TRBD1
TGTGCCAGTAGTCCTTCGACAGGGTTAATTCAGCCCCAGCATTTT	CASSPSTGLIQPQHF	15	NA	TRBV19	TRBJ1-5	TRBD1
TGTGCCAGCAGTGCTAATCAGGGGGGCGGCACTGAAGCTTTCTTT	CASSANQGGGTEAFF	15	once	TRBV27	TRBJ1-1	TRBD1
TGTGCCATCCGAATCCAGCGGGACGACTACGAGCAGTACTTC	CAIRIQRDDYEQYF	14	few	TRBV27	TRBJ2-7	TRBD2
TGTGCCAGCAGCCCAGTCGGGTACACTGGGGCCAACGTCCTGACTTTC	CASSPVGYTGANVLTF	16	NA	TRBV5-6	TRBJ2-6	NA
TGTGCCAGCAGTGATGCGGGAGCCTACGAGCAGTACTTC	CASSDAGAYEQYF	13	NA	TRBV2	TRBJ2-7	TRBD2
TGTGCCTGGAGTAAGACAGGCGAAGGAGATGAAAAACTGTTTTTT	CAWSKTGEGDEKLFF	15	NA	TRBV30	TRBJ1-4	NA
TGTGCCAGCAGCTTAAGGGTAGCTTCTGGGGCCAACGTCCTGACTTTC	CASSLRVASGANVLTF	16	NA	TRBV7-8	TRBJ2-6	NA
TGTGCCAGCAGCGTGACAGGGAGGGACACCGGGGAGCTGTTTTTT	CASSVTGRDTGELFF	15	NA	TRBV7-9	TRBJ2-2	NA
TGTGCCATCAGCGACAGGGGGCAAGGCGAGCAGTACTTC	CAISDRGQGEQYF	13	NA	TRBV10-3	TRBJ2-7	TRBD1
TGCGCCAGCAGACGGGCGGGAGGGGAGCAAGAGACCCAGTACTTC	CASRRAGGEQETQYF	15	NA	TRBV5-1	TRBJ2-5	TRBD2
TGTGCCAGCAGCCGGGACAGGGAGGCCACCATATATTTT	CASSRDREATIYF	13	NA	TRBV7-2	TRBJ1-3	TRBD1
TGTGCCATCAGGCTGGGCGGGGGAATGGATACGCAGTATTTT	CAIRLGGGMDTQYF	14	NA	TRBV10-3	TRBJ2-3	TRBD2
TGTGCCAGCAGCACAGGGGTTGGGTCCTACGAGCAGTACTTC	CASSTGVGSYEQYF	14	once	TRBV7-9	TRBJ2-7	TRBD1
TGTGCCAGCTCACCGAAGCAAGAGACCCAGTACTTC	CASSPKQETQYF	12	NA	TRBV18	TRBJ2-5	NA
TGTGCCAGCAGCTTGGTCCCGGGAGTCAGCTCCTACGAGCAGTACTTC	CASSLVPGVSSYEQYF	16	NA	TRBV5-5	TRBJ2-7	NA
TGTGCCAGCAATACCGGGACAGGGCGTTACAATGAGCAGTTCTTC	CASNTGTGRYNEQFF	15	NA	TRBV5-5	TRBJ2-1	TRBD1
TGCGCCAGCACTCGGGACCGAAGGATCGATAGCAATCAGCCCCAGCATTTT	CASTRDRRIDSNQPQHF	17	NA	TRBV10-1	TRBJ1-5	NA
TGTGCCAGCAGTTTACCAGACTCTGGGGCCAACGTCCTGACTTTC	CASSLPDSGANVLTF	15	few	TRBV28	TRBJ2-6	NA
TGTGCCAGCTCACCACAGGGGGCGAACACAGATACGCAGTATTTT	CASSPQGANTDTQYF	15	NA	TRBV18	TRBJ2-3	TRBD1
TGTGCCAGCAGCCCGACAGGGCAAGGGGAAAAACTGTTTTTT	CASSPTGQGEKLFF	14	NA	TRBV5-4	TRBJ1-4	TRBD1
TGTGCCAGCGGACGGAACTATGGCTACACCTTC	CASGRNYGYTF	11	NA	TRBV7-8	TRBJ1-2	NA
TGTGCCAGCAGCTTAGCCCTTGGAGATAGTGAGCAGTTCTTC	CASSLALGDSEQFF	14	NA	TRBV7-2	TRBJ2-1	NA
TGTGCCACCAGCAGGCCGGGACAGGGGTTGAACACTGAAGCTTTCTTT	CATSRPGQGLNTEAFF	16	NA	TRBV15	TRBJ1-1	TRBD1